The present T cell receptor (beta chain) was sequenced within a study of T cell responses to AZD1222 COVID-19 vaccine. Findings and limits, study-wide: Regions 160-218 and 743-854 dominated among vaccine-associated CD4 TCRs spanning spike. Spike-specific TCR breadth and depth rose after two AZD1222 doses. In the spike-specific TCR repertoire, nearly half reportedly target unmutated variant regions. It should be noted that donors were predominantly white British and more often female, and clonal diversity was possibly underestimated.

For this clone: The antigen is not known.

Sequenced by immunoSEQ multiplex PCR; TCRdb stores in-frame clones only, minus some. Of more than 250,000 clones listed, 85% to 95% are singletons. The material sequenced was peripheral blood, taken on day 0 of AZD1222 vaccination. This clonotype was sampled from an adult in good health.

CDR3 nucleotides: TGTGCCAGCAGCCTCCGGACAGGGCAAGAGCAGTACTTC. Translation gives CASSLRTGQEQYF. The V and J genes are TRBV6-2 or TRBV6-3 and TRBJ2-7; 8 bases match TRBD1. CDR1 MNHEY and CDR2 SVGEGT come from the germline V gene. The ends lost 6 bases at V and 7 bases at J; junction bases unmatched: 8. This CDR3 has 13 residues.